The 30 T cell receptor beta chains below come from one sample, sequenced in a study of long-term antiretroviral therapy in people with HIV (dated 2022 in TCRdb). The immunoSEQ hsTCRB v3.0 assay was used at survey level resolution for TRB variable region sequencing. In TCRdb, the immuneACCESS table is reduced to in-frame sequences with V and J assigned. These tables do not hold every clone; where another copy was compared, an unresolved V gene accounts for under half, and the others remain unexplained. For this sample the table gives tens of thousands of clones, of which 70% to 90% were detected only once. The ten biggest clones cover under 6% of the sample. The sequences come from unsorted PBMCs, collected around 4.6 years after starting antiretroviral therapy. These receptors all stem from a man aged 30-40 years with HIV.

The chain links TRBV5-1 to TRBJ1-1; 9 nucleotides align to TRBD1. The trim removed 4 bases at V and 4 bases at J, leaving 5 bases unmatched. Germline lookup yields CDR1 SGHRS and CDR2 YFSETQ. The CDR3 loop spans 14 amino acids. The CDR3 bases are TGCGCCAGCAGCAAGGGACAGGGCGGCACTGAAGCTTTCTTT. Amino acids: CASSKGQGGTEAFF.

This sequence joins TRBV7-6 and TRBJ2-7; D perhaps matches TRBD2 (5 bases). Germline CDR1 reads SGHVS; CDR2 reads FNYEAQ. The CDR3 totals 13 residues. The V gene lost 2 bases and the J gene lost 3 bases, with 8 bases spanning the gap. The CDR3 bases are TGTGCCAGCAGCTTAATACGGGGCTACGAGCAGTACTTC. It is translated as CASSLIRGYEQYF.

The count of this clone is one. The V and J genes are TRBV13 and TRBJ2-3, with 7 bases identical to TRBD2. V lost 5 bases and J lost 10; bases outside the gene matches: 6. Per germline, CDR1 PRHDT and CDR2 FYEKMQ (reference sequence). CDR3 length: 12 amino acids. CDR3 sequence reads: CASSPAGASQYF. For the CDR3, the DNA is TGTGCCAGCAGCCCGGCGGGAGCGTCGCAGTATTTT.

The CDR3: CASSLGSADTEAFF. DNA of the CDR3: TGCGCCAGCAGCTTAGGTTCCGCGGACACTGAAGCTTTCTTT. The V call is TRBV5-1, the J call TRBJ1-1; D not resolved. The V gene lost 2 bases and the J gene lost 3 bases, with 11 bases spanning the gap. Germline V gene lookup returns CDR1 SGHRS and CDR2 YFSETQ. CDR3 length: 14 residues.

The chain has TRBV15 and TRBJ2-2; D remains unclear. The germline gives CDR1 LNHNV, CDR2 YYDKDF (reference sequence). V was clipped by 5 bases and J by 2 bases, with 3 bases between them. There are 12 residues in the CDR3. CDR3 protein: CATSGNTGELFF. As DNA, the CDR3 is TGTGCCACCAGCGGAAACACCGGGGAGCTGTTTTTT. Full variable domain (missing parts from reference TRBV15 and TRBJ2-2): DAMVIQNPRYQVTQFGKPVTLSCSQTLNHNVMYWYQQKSSQAPKLLFHYYDKDFNNEADTPDNFQSRRPNTSFCFLDIRSPGLGDTAMYLCATSGNTGELFFGEGSRLTVL.

The chain uses TRBV6-1 and TRBJ1-5, with D possibly TRBD1 on 6 matching bases. The CDR3 totals 17 residues. Germline-derived CDR1 and CDR2 are MNHNS and SASEGT. V was trimmed by 4 bases and J by 0 bases, leaving 16 bases between them. The CDR3 loop is CASSVAGQRYSNQPQHF. The CDR3 nucleotides read TGTGCCAGCAGTGTAGCCGGACAGAGATATAGCAATCAGCCCCAGCATTTT.

The chain couples TRBV6-5 to TRBJ2-7, with D unresolved. The germline V and J ends were trimmed by 8 bases and 3 bases, with 8 bases remaining between them. The V gene's germline CDR1 is MNHEY and CDR2 SVGAGI. This CDR3 spans 11 amino acids. In DNA, the CDR3 is TGTGCCAGCGGCCCGGGCTACGAGCAGTACTTC. This gives the protein CASGPGYEQYF.

This clone was picked up a small number of times. J is TRBJ1-5 and V is TRBV15; possible D gene TRBD1, 5 bases. The ends were cut back, 8 bases at V and 5 bases at J, with 13 bases in the middle. The CDR3 totals 13 residues. Germline CDR1 and CDR2: LNHNV and YYDKDF (reference sequence). In DNA form, the CDR3 reads TGTGCCACCGCTGGGGGACGCTATCAGCCCCAGCATTTT. Protein product: CATAGGRYQPQHF.

This chain uses TRBV5-5 with TRBJ2-5; D is possibly TRBD1 or TRBD2 (5 bases each). The ends were cut back, 3 bases at V and 2 bases at J, with 11 bases in the middle. Germline CDR1 and CDR2: SGHKS and YYEKEE (reference sequence). The CDR3 runs 14 residues. The CDR3 DNA reads TGTGCCAGCAGCTGGGGACGGGGACAAGAGACCCAGTACTTC. As protein: CASSWGRGQETQYF.

This sequence joins TRBV6-1 and TRBJ1-2; D call uncertain. Germline CDR1 is MNHNS and CDR2 is SASEGT. There are 11 residues in the CDR3. Trimming removed 9 bases at V and 0 bases at J, with 5 bases between. The CDR3 DNA reads as TGTGCCAGTCGGTCTAACTATGGCTACACCTTC. Protein: CASRSNYGYTF.

The chain combines TRBV7-9 with TRBJ1-1, with a tentative D call TRBD1 (5 bases). V was shortened by 5 bases and J by 1 base, with 14 bases between the two germline ends. The germline gives CDR1 SEHNR, CDR2 FQNEAQ (reference sequence). CDR3 length: 15 amino acids. CDR3 residues: CASSLSGLQNTEAFF. The CDR3 coding sequence is TGTGCCAGCAGCCTTTCGGGACTCCAGAACACTGAAGCTTTCTTT.

For the CDR3, the DNA is TGTGCCATCAGTGATTTTGGGACTATCTCCTACGAGCAGTACTTC. It translates to CAISDFGTISYEQYF. This sequence joins TRBV10-3 and TRBJ2-7; 7 bases align to TRBD2. Trimming took 3 bases from V and 0 from J; bases not matched to a gene: 5. Germline V gene data show CDR1 as ENHRY and CDR2 as SYGVKD. The CDR3 sequence is 15 residues long.

By share of the sample, this clone is medium-sized. The rearrangement links TRBV7-2 to TRBJ1-4; 9 bases match TRBD1. Germline V lookup: CDR1 SGHTA, CDR2 FQGNSA. V was pared by 3 bases and J by 3 bases, with 2 bases of the junction left unmatched. This CDR3 has 15 amino acids. Here the CDR3 DNA reads TGTGCCAGCAGCTTTAACAGGGGGCCTAATGAAAAACTGTTTTTT. It is translated as CASSFNRGPNEKLFF.

This chain connects TRBV7-8 to TRBJ2-7; TRBD1 might be the D (6 bases). Germline V gives CDR1 SGHVS, CDR2 FQNEAQ. V lost 3 bases to trimming and J lost 3 bases, with 6 bases between them. The CDR3 extends over 12 amino acids. The CDR3 nucleotides read TGTGCCAGCAGCTTGACAGGCTACGAGCAGTACTTC. Its translation is CASSLTGYEQYF. Filled out from reference TRBV7-8 and TRBJ2-7, the complete variable domain reads GAGVSQSPRYKVAKRGQDVALRCDPISGHVSLFWYQQALGQGPEFLTYFQNEAQLDKSGLPSDRFFAERPEGSVSTLKIQRTQQEDSAVYLCASSLTGYEQYFGPGTRLTVT.

This clone was picked up one time. This sequence joins TRBV30 and TRBJ1-6; D is unclear. The CDR3 is 12 amino acids. Per the germline V gene, CDR1 is GTSNPN and CDR2 is SVGIG (reference sequence). V shed 0 bases and J shed 14 bases, with 11 bases lying between them. CDR3 region: CAWSVVSLSLHF. CDR3 nucleotide sequence: TGTGCCTGGAGTGTCGTCTCATTGTCCCTCCACTTT.

In DNA form, the CDR3 reads TGCAGCGTTCAAGGGGCCACCGGGGAGCTGTTTTTT. It specifies CSVQGATGELFF. The chain couples TRBV29-1 to TRBJ2-2; possible D gene TRBD1, 5 bases. V was clipped by 5 bases and J by 4 bases, with 8 bases between them. This CDR3 comprises 12 residues. CDR1 SQVTM and CDR2 ANQGSEA come from the germline V gene.

The genes are TRBV19 and TRBJ1-5; possible D gene TRBD1, 5 bases. Germline V gives CDR1 LNHDA, CDR2 SQIVND (reference sequence). Trimming pared 8 bases from V and 1 base from J, leaving 21 bases between. The length of the CDR3 is 17 residues. DNA of the CDR3: TGTGCCAGTCGAAGGCTAGATAGGGGCGTCAGCAATCAGCCCCAGCATTTT. The encoded protein is CASRRLDRGVSNQPQHF.

The chain uses TRBV7-3 and TRBJ2-7; D not resolved. Germline values: CDR1 SGHTA, CDR2 FQGTGA. This CDR3 has 15 residues. Trimming stripped 4 bases from V and 2 bases from J, with 15 bases between. This chain's CDR3 is CASSSAPGETYEQYF. The CDR3 bases are TGTGCCAGCAGCTCCGCCCCTGGAGAGACCTACGAGCAGTACTTC.

In this sample, this clone turned up once. This chain connects TRBV7-6 to TRBJ2-5; 12 nucleotides match TRBD2. The ends lost 1 base at V and 7 bases at J; junction bases unmatched: 4. CDR3 length: 15 residues. The germline V gene has CDR1 SGHVS and CDR2 FNYEAQ. The CDR3 DNA reads TGTGCCAGCAGCTTAGGGGCTAGCGGGGGGGCGACCCAGTACTTC. Translating gives CASSLGASGGATQYF. Supplemented by reference TRBV7-6 and TRBJ2-5, the full variable domain reads GAGVSQSPRYKVTKRGQDVALRCDPISGHVSLYWYRQALGQGPEFLTYFNYEAQQDKSGLPNDRFSAERPEGSISTLTIQRTEQRDSAMYRCASSLGASGGATQYFGPGTRLLVL.

The chain joins TRBV11-1 to TRBJ2-7; TRBD2 matches at 9 bases. This CDR3 is 18 amino acids long. Trimming at V came to 1 base and at J to 2 bases, leaving 12 bases not matched to a gene. Germline CDR1 reads SGHAT; CDR2 reads FQDESV (reference sequence). The CDR3 nucleotides read TGTGCCAGCAGCTTAGTAGCGTCAGCGGGAGGTTCGACCTACGAGCAGTACTTC. Its translation: CASSLVASAGGSTYEQYF.

DNA of the CDR3: TGTGCCAGCAGCTCTTTAAGGGGGCGGGGAGGTAATGAAAAACTGTTTTTT. Amino acid sequence: CASSSLRGRGGNEKLFF. The V call is TRBV11-2, the J call TRBJ1-4; TRBD1 matches 7 bases. Trimming took 4 bases from V and 4 from J; bases not matched to a gene: 12. From germline, CDR1 is SGHAT and CDR2 FQNNGV. The CDR3 runs to 17 residues. The whole variable domain, remainder taken from reference TRBV11-2 and TRBJ1-4, is EAGVAQSPRYKIIEKRQSVAFWCNPISGHATLYWYQQILGQGPKLLIQFQNNGVVDDSQLPKDRFSAERLKGVDSTLKIQPAKLEDSAVYLCASSSLRGRGGNEKLFFGSGTQLSVL.

This clone showed up just once. The CDR3 loop reads CASSGRDRDRADTQYF. The CDR3 bases are TGTGCCAGCAGCGGCCGGGACAGGGATAGGGCAGATACGCAGTATTTT. V usage is TRBV5-5 and J usage is TRBJ2-3; 9 nucleotides agree with TRBD1. The germline CDR1 and CDR2 sequences are SGHKS and YYEKEE (reference sequence). There are 16 residues in the CDR3. J gave up 4 bases and V 4 bases, and 10 bases lay outside the gene matches.

The genes are TRBV4-3 and TRBJ2-2; D not certain. Germline CDR1 LGHNA, CDR2 YSLEER. Trimming shortened V by 0 bases and J by 5 bases, and 7 bases separated the two germline ends. This CDR3 contains 14 residues. CDR3 DNA sequence: TGCGCCAGCAGCCAAGAGCCGGTAACCGGGGAGCTGTTTTTT. This encodes CASSQEPVTGELFF.

This chain joins TRBV9 and TRBJ1-1; D is unresolved. Trimming took off 4 bases at V and 3 bases at J, with 10 bases between the two ends. There are 13 residues in the CDR3. Germline V gives CDR1 SGDLS, CDR2 YYNGEE. CDR3 amino acids: CASSSRQYTEAFF. The CDR3 DNA reads as TGTGCCAGCAGCTCGCGACAATACACTGAAGCTTTCTTT.

The CDR3 DNA reads as TGTGCCAGTAGTACGGGACAGGTGCCCCACAATGAGCAGTTCTTC. It codes for CASSTGQVPHNEQFF. The chain combines TRBV19 with TRBJ2-1; 8 nucleotides align to TRBD1. CDR3 length equals 15 residues. V shed 4 bases and J 5 bases; nucleotides not matched to a gene: 7. Germline CDR1 LNHDA, CDR2 SQIVND (reference sequence).

The rearrangement joins TRBV13 to TRBJ1-1; TRBD1 agrees at 9 bases. The germline V gene encodes CDR1 PRHDT and CDR2 FYEKMQ (reference sequence). The CDR3 loop spans 14 amino acids. The ends lost 4 bases at V and 10 bases at J; junction bases unmatched: 10. The CDR3 here is CASSSLSGQGLAFF. The CDR3 DNA reads as TGTGCCAGCAGCTCTCTATCTGGACAGGGGTTAGCTTTCTTT.

This chain connects TRBV7-3 to TRBJ2-1, with D uncertain. The germline V gene encodes CDR1 SGHTA and CDR2 FQGTGA. V lost 2 bases, J lost 8 bases, and 13 bases lay in between. This CDR3 region has 14 residues. DNA of the CDR3: TGTGCCAGCAGCTTATCGCATAACACGTATGAGCAGTTCTTC. Translating it yields CASSLSHNTYEQFF.

The V and J genes are TRBV5-1 and TRBJ1-5; D is ambiguous. From germline, CDR1 is SGHRS and CDR2 YFSETQ. V lost 0 bases and J 15 bases, leaving 4 bases between the germline ends. This CDR3 contains 9 residues. The CDR3 bases are TGCGCCAGCAGCTTGGACCGGCATTTT. Its protein product is CASSLDRHF.

This clone was seen more than once but under ten times. The chain carries TRBV7-9 and TRBJ2-7; D ambiguous. The CDR3 has 12 amino acids. Trimming removed 5 bases at V and 6 bases at J, with 11 bases between. Per the germline V gene, CDR1 is SEHNR and CDR2 is FQNEAQ (reference sequence). CDR3 region: CASSHLVSEQYF. The CDR3 coding sequence is TGTGCCAGCAGCCACCTCGTCAGCGAGCAGTACTTC.

The DNA for the CDR3 is TGTGCCAGCAGCTTAGTTTACCCGAACTTGCTAGCGGGGGAGCAGTACTTC. It translates to CASSLVYPNLLAGEQYF. The chain couples TRBV7-8 to TRBJ2-7; 9 positions agree with TRBD2. Germline V CDR1 and CDR2: SGHVS, FQNEAQ. V was pared by 1 base and J by 7 bases, with 14 bases of the junction left unmatched. The length of the CDR3 is 17 residues.